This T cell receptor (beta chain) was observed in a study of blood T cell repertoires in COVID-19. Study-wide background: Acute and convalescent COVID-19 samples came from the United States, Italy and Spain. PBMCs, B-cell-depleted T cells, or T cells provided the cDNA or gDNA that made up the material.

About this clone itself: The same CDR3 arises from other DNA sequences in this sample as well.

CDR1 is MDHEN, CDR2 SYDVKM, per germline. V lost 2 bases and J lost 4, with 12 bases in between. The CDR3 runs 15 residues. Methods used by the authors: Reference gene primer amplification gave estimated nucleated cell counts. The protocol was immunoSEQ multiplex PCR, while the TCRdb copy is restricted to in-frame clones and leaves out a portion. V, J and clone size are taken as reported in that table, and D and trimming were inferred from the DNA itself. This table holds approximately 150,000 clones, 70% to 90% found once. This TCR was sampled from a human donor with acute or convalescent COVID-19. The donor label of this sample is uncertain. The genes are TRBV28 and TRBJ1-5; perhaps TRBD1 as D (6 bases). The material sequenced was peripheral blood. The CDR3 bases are TGTGCCAGCAGTTTACCTACAGGGTCTAATCAGCCCCAGCATTTT. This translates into CASSLPTGSNQPQHF.